The sequence of this T cell receptor (beta chain) was determined in a study of siplizumab effects on memory and regulatory T cells. For the study at large: Paired mixed lymphocyte reactions were set up, with siplizumab at around 0.98 ug/mL or without drug.

Germline-derived CDR1 and CDR2 are SGHRS and YFSETQ. This CDR3 has 14 amino acids. With V trimmed by 4 bases and J by 4 bases, 4 bases remained unmatched. It was at 37°C and for about 6 days that the mixed lymphocyte reaction cells were cocultured. TCRdb keeps only in-frame clones here, not all; method: immunoSEQ multiplex PCR. In the table there are about 10,000 clones, more than 45% of which are singletons. General study points: In siplizumab cultures, the suppressive function of proliferating Tregs remained unconfirmed. Assignment to unstimulated subsets succeeded for only a minor fraction of the alloreactive clones.

About this clone itself: Its antigen is undetermined.

The rearrangement joins TRBV5-1 to TRBJ2-1; 8 positions agree with TRBD1. The TCR originated in a human donor in good health; the cells came from an allogeneic mixed lymphocyte reaction. The specimen was CFSE-low (dividing) CD4+ T cells sorted from an allogeneic mixed lymphocyte reaction. CDR3 loop: CASSGGQVYNEQFF. DNA for the CDR3: TGCGCCAGCAGCGGGGGACAGGTGTACAATGAGCAGTTCTTC.